This T cell receptor (beta chain) emerged from a study of Ad26.COV2.S vaccination and SARS-CoV-2 variants. The CDR3 runs 13 residues. The germline V gene encodes CDR1 MNHEY and CDR2 SVGAGI. Trimming stripped 8 bases from V and 7 bases from J, with 18 bases between. Described treatment: roughly 19 received Ad26.COV2.S at low or high dose, single or two shots; roughly 5 received placebo; per-sample allocation not given. It was on day 63 after the first vaccine or placebo injection that samples were taken. The method was immunoSEQ multiplex PCR; TCRdb's version includes in-frame clones alone and lacks a portion of them. In the table there are about 380,000 clones, 83% of which are singletons.

Sequenced material: peripheral blood, taken in a trial of Ad26.COV2.S vaccine versus placebo. This clonotype was obtained from a person aged 18 to 65 who received the Ad26.COV2.S COVID-19 vaccine or a placebo. The rearrangement links TRBV6-5 to TRBJ2-7; D is possibly TRBD1 (6 bases). The DNA for the CDR3 is TGTGCCAGCGCACAGGGTAATTCCCTAGAGCAGTACTTC. Its translation: CASAQGNSLEQYF.